The clone carrying this T cell receptor (beta chain) was observed at least ten times. Its antigen is undetermined. Absence of ophthalmopathy progression within 18 months defined stable Graves' hyperthyroidism. Hyperthyroidism in the patients, aged 18 to 65, was newly diagnosed and under 2 months in duration. Exclusion followed for patients with uncontrolled infection, other autoimmune disease, pregnancy or lactation. The data were taken from a study of T cells in Graves' hyperthyroidism and ophthalmopathy. The source material, RNA transcripts, was used to amplify TCR beta CDR3 regions. The TCR CDR3 first-round RT-PCR relied on the HTBI primer set. TCRdb independently ran MiXCR on the multiplex PCR reads; one entry per CDR3 protein. The sample yields 530,000 or so distinct CDR3 sequences, more than 45% seen once. Study findings and constraints: Most thyroid clonotypes expanded above 0.001 appeared in blood too.

Germline CDR1 and CDR2: MNHNS and SASEGT. V lost 9 bases and J 0 bases, leaving 9 bases between the germline ends. The CDR3 has 14 amino acids. The sequence came from a woman between 18 and 29 years old with Graves' hyperthyroidism. The rearrangement uses TRBV6-1 and TRBJ2-6, with D possibly matching TRBD2 (5 bases). Sequencing input: peripheral blood or thyroid tissue (not recorded which). CDR3 residues: CASRGLSGANVLTF. The CDR3 coding sequence is TGTGCCAGTAGAGGACTCTCTGGGGCCAACGTCCTGACTTTC.